Listed here is a single TCR beta chain. The target of this receptor is not known. No quality values exist for individual bases; no much larger clone is one base distant. The sample belongs to a study of technical replicates of blood from several donors (dated by TCRdb to about 2017). Per the germline V gene, KGHSH is the CDR1 and LQKENI is the CDR2. V is pared back by 1 base and J by 5 bases, with 11 bases lying between the germline termini. The CDR3 covers 14 residues, taking in both the cysteine and the phenylalanine. The sequence is cut down to CDR3 DNA, 42 bases in frame from base 1. Library preparation was by the immunoSEQ multiplex PCR assay. TCRdb's version of the immuneACCESS table is confined to in-frame rearrangements and falls short of the full clone set. An unresolved V gene accounts for under half of the shortfall where checked; the remainder is of unknown origin. For this sample the table gives tens of thousands of clones, of which 90% were detected only once. The leading ten clones occupy roughly 4.5% of the sample.

Sequences were obtained from PBMCs. Here the chain combines TRBV18 and TRBJ2-5, with the D gene not clear enough to name. The receptor comes from a human donor in good health. Some clones in this sample may be carry-over from other donors' samples. The CDR3 reads as follows: CASSPQYNRETQYF. The sequence in DNA is TGTGCCAGCTCACCACAGTATAACCGGGAGACCCAGTACTTC.